Below, 32 T cell receptor beta chains from the same sample are listed, as sequenced in a study of glioma-infiltrating T cells after dendritic cell vaccination. Method: immunoSEQ multiplex PCR; TCRdb's copy keeps in-frame clones and lacks some. The data show roughly 100,000 clones, 90% seen once. Time point described: after dendritic cell vaccination, including at tumor progression/relapse. The material sequenced was blood, taken after dendritic cell vaccination. These receptors originate from a human donor with glioblastoma.

The chain uses TRBV5-5 and TRBJ2-7; tentatively, D is TRBD2 (6 bases). This CDR3 has 16 residues. With 0 bases removed from V and 5 bases from J, the gap between germline ends came to 18 bases. The germline V gene has CDR1 SGHKS and CDR2 YYEKEE (reference sequence). DNA for the CDR3: TGTGCCAGCAGCTTGGGCGGGACTCTCGAAATGAACGAGCAGTACTTC. Translation: CASSLGGTLEMNEQYF.

The table lists this clone with a few counts. Additional DNA sequences in this sample encode the identical CDR3. This rearrangement joins TRBV10-2 to TRBJ1-6, with D possibly being TRBD1 (5 bases). Deletions cut 0 bases from V and 13 bases from J, with 16 bases between. Germline assignment: CDR1 WSHSY and CDR2 SAAADI. This CDR3 is built from 15 residues. Here the CDR3 reads CASSESSRASSPLHF. CDR3 nucleotide sequence: TGCGCCAGCAGTGAGTCGAGCAGGGCCAGTTCCCCCCTCCACTTT.

The genes are TRBV6-1 and TRBJ1-4, with D unresolved. Germline values: CDR1 MNHNS, CDR2 SASEGT. Trimming left V 10 bases short and J 5 bases short, with 11 bases between. This CDR3 region has 12 residues. The CDR3 DNA follows: TGTGCCACCCGACGGGGAAATGAAAAACTGTTTTTT. It yields the protein CATRRGNEKLFF.

V gene TRBV4-1 combines with J gene TRBJ2-7, with TRBD1 matching over 10 bases. The V gene end was trimmed by 0 bases and the J gene end by 7 bases; junction bases not matched to a gene: 9. The CDR3 contains 16 residues. Germline V gene sequence: CDR1 MGHRA, CDR2 YSYEKL. The CDR3 region is CASSQDTSDRGFEQYF. The CDR3 region has the DNA TGCGCCAGCAGCCAAGACACATCGGACAGGGGGTTTGAGCAGTACTTC.

The V gene is TRBV12-5, the J gene TRBJ1-2, with D unclear. Germline V gene lookup returns CDR1 LGHNT and CDR2 FRNRAP. The V end lost 2 bases, the J end lost 8 bases, and 9 bases lay between the germline ends. This CDR3 contains 12 residues. Written as DNA, the CDR3 is TGTGCTAGTGGTTTGTTCGCGGAGGGCTACACCTTC. Its translation: CASGLFAEGYTF.

V and J are TRBV5-1 and TRBJ2-7, with 8 bases aligning to TRBD2. This CDR3 is 16 amino acids long. The V gene's germline CDR1 is SGHRS and CDR2 YFSETQ. The trim removed 4 bases at V and 1 base at J, leaving 10 bases unmatched. The CDR3 here is CASSILSGVTSYEQYF. In DNA form, the CDR3 reads TGCGCCAGCAGCATCCTTAGCGGGGTAACATCCTACGAGCAGTACTTC.

Remarks on this clone: Other DNA sequences from this sample encode an identical CDR3 as well. The chain couples TRBV11-2 to TRBJ2-7, with a possible D match to TRBD1 (6 bases). In germline, CDR1 is SGHAT, CDR2 FQNNGV. The CDR3 is 14 amino acids. Trimming removed 1 base at V and 3 bases at J, with 10 bases between. CDR3 protein: CASSLGTALYEQYF. The CDR3, as DNA: TGTGCCAGCAGCTTAGGGACAGCACTCTACGAGCAGTACTTC.

About this clone itself: One end of the junction fails to match germline, which may point to a read error. The chain links TRBV6-1 to TRBJ1-1; D may be TRBD1 (6 bases). Germline-derived CDR1 and CDR2 are MNHNS and SASEGT. CDR3 size: 16 residues. CDR3 in DNA: TGTGCCAGCACTGAAAGGAGGGGGGGGTTAGGGACTGAAGCTTTCTTT. Its translation: CASTERRGGLGTEAFF.

The table lists this clone with a few counts. The gene calls are TRBV6-5 and TRBJ1-2; 8 positions match TRBD1. Trimming cost V 7 bases and J 0 bases; bases outside gene matches: 7. This CDR3 has 15 residues. Germline CDR1 is MNHEY and CDR2 is SVGAGI. The CDR3 here is CASNKGTGANYGYTF. The DNA of the CDR3 is TGTGCCAGCAATAAGGGGACAGGAGCTAACTATGGCTACACCTTC.

The chain recombines TRBV6-5 with TRBJ1-3, with D uncertain. V was pared by 6 bases and J by 1 base, with 10 bases between. Per germline, CDR1 MNHEY and CDR2 SVGAGI. CDR3 length: 14 amino acids. The CDR3 DNA reads as TGTGCCAGCAGAAGAGCGGAGTCTGGAAACACCATATATTTT. It translates to CASRRAESGNTIYF.

The CDR3: CASSLLIRAGGETQYF. CDR3 coding DNA: TGTGCCAGCAGCTTACTTATTCGGGCGGGGGGGGAGACCCAGTACTTC. The J gene is TRBJ2-5, the V gene TRBV7-2; 9 bases map to TRBD2. The CDR3 is made up of 16 amino acids. The junction had 9 bases not matched to a gene; V was cut back by 2 bases and J by 5 bases. The germline V gene encodes CDR1 SGHTA and CDR2 FQGNSA.

The J gene is TRBJ2-3, the V gene TRBV7-2; the match to TRBD2 covers 11 bases. The CDR3 is 14 residues long. Per germline, CDR1 SGHTA and CDR2 FQGNSA. With 5 bases clipped from V and 5 bases from J, the junction kept 3 bases outside the gene matches. CDR3 nucleotides: TGTGCCAGCAGCATTGGACTAGCGGGAGATACGCAGTATTTT. Amino acids: CASSIGLAGDTQYF. Complete variable domain (other parts from reference TRBV7-2 and TRBJ2-3): GAGVSQSPSNKVTEKGKDVELRCDPISGHTALYWYRQSLGQGLEFLIYFQGNSAPDKSGLPSDRFSAERTGGSVSTLTIQRTQQEDSAVYLCASSIGLAGDTQYFGPGTRLTVL.

The CDR3 sequence: CASSRGAGAYEQYF. As DNA, the CDR3 is TGCGCCAGCAGCCGGGGAGCGGGAGCTTACGAGCAGTACTTC. V gene TRBV5-1 combines with J gene TRBJ2-7, with 8 nucleotides matching TRBD2. CDR3 length: 14 amino acids. Germline trimming cut 4 bases from V and 4 bases from J; bases unmatched to any gene: 7. CDR1 is SGHRS and CDR2 is YFSETQ in the germline V gene.

This chain joins TRBV21-1 and TRBJ2-7; the table's D call, TRBD2, has no DNA check behind it. TRBV21-1 is labeled a pseudogene. The CDR3 runs to 16 residues. The CDR3 DNA sequence: TGTGCCAGCACCGAAGGGGGGGGGCCCCTCTCCTACGAGCAGTACTTC. Translation gives CASTEGGGPLSYEQYF.

This chain joins TRBV13 and TRBJ2-5; TRBD1 matches at 7 bases. CDR1 and CDR2 from the germline V gene are PRHDT and FYEKMQ (reference sequence). This CDR3 contains 14 residues. V trimming: 3 bases; J trimming: 1 base; junction bases outside the gene matches: 2. The CDR3 loop is CASSLGQTQETQYF. CDR3 nucleotides: TGTGCCAGCAGCTTGGGACAGACCCAAGAGACCCAGTACTTC.

The V call is TRBV11-2, the J call TRBJ2-1, with 7 bases that match TRBD2. The V gene's germline CDR1 is SGHAT and CDR2 FQNNGV. This CDR3 is 13 amino acids long. Losses at the gene ends were 11 bases for V and 5 bases for J; bases not matched to a gene: 9. CDR3 in DNA: TGTGCCGCCAACAAGGGAGGGAACAATGAGCAGTTCTTC. Amino acids: CAANKGGNNEQFF.

This clone is a singleton in its sample. The V call is TRBV5-6, the J call TRBJ1-2; D is ambiguous. Germline CDR1 and CDR2: SGHDT and YYEEEE. This CDR3 comprises 14 residues. The V gene lost 0 bases and the J gene lost 2 bases, with 8 bases spanning the gap. The CDR3 sequence: CASSLDGVNYGYTF. The CDR3 DNA reads as TGTGCCAGCAGCTTGGACGGAGTAAACTATGGCTACACCTTC. Looking up the rest from reference TRBV5-6 and TRBJ1-2 gives the full variable domain: DAGVTQSPTHLIKTRGQQVTLRCSPKSGHDTVSWYQQALGQGPQFIFQYYEEEERQRGNFPDRFSGHQFPNYSSELNVNALLLGDSALYLCASSLDGVNYGYTFGSGTRLTVV.

This clone was seen a single time. This chain connects TRBV7-9 to TRBJ1-2; no reliable D call. Germline values: CDR1 SEHNR, CDR2 FQNEAQ (reference sequence). Between the trimmed V and J ends, which lost 5 bases and 7 bases, there was a span of 14 bases. There are 13 residues in the CDR3. CDR3 region: CASSPQARFGYTF. In DNA, the CDR3 is TGTGCCAGCAGCCCTCAGGCCCGCTTTGGCTACACCTTC.

V usage is TRBV15 and J usage is TRBJ1-5, with D possibly being TRBD1 (6 bases). This CDR3 is built from 15 residues. V lost 2 bases to trimming and J lost 4 bases, with 12 bases between them. Germline V gene sequence: CDR1 LNHNV, CDR2 YYDKDF (reference sequence). CDR3 sequence: CATSRRTAGNQPQHF. The CDR3 region has the DNA TGTGCCACCAGCAGACGGACAGCAGGTAATCAGCCCCAGCATTTT.

The chain links TRBV6-5 to TRBJ1-5; tentatively, D is TRBD1 (5 bases). The CDR3 is 14 amino acids. Germline V gene lookup returns CDR1 MNHEY and CDR2 SVGAGI. V was pared by 2 bases and J by 1 base, with 6 bases between. DNA of the CDR3: TGTGCCAGCAGTTACAGGGGAAGCAATCAGCCCCAGCATTTT. Its protein is CASSYRGSNQPQHF.

V usage is TRBV29-1 and J usage is TRBJ2-5, with 9 bases aligning to TRBD2. There are 14 residues in the CDR3. CDR1 is SQVTM and CDR2 is ANQGSEA in the germline V gene. Losses at the gene ends were 6 bases for V and 2 bases for J; bases not matched to a gene: 7. The CDR3 loop reads CSVYSGGGQETQYF. CDR3 DNA: TGCAGCGTCTATAGCGGGGGCGGGCAAGAGACCCAGTACTTC.

The V and J genes are TRBV5-6 and TRBJ1-4; D perhaps matches TRBD1 (6 bases). The V gene lost 5 bases and the J gene lost 2 bases, with 22 bases spanning the gap. The CDR3 has 18 amino acids. Germline-derived CDR1 and CDR2 are SGHDT and YYEEEE. CDR3 DNA: TGTGCCAGCAGGACAACAAAGACAGGCCGTGGGACTAATGAAAAACTGTTTTTT. This encodes CASRTTKTGRGTNEKLFF. The full variable domain, in which reference TRBV5-6 and TRBJ1-4 provide the parts outside the CDR3, is DAGVTQSPTHLIKTRGQQVTLRCSPKSGHDTVSWYQQALGQGPQFIFQYYEEEERQRGNFPDRFSGHQFPNYSSELNVNALLLGDSALYLCASRTTKTGRGTNEKLFFGSGTQLSVL.

The rearrangement uses TRBV19 and TRBJ1-5, with 10 bases matching TRBD1. The length of the CDR3 is 16 residues. The germline gives CDR1 LNHDA, CDR2 SQIVND (reference sequence). The junction had 9 bases not matched to a gene; V was cut back by 7 bases and J by 3 bases. The CDR3 sequence: CASMYSGQGTNQPQHF. CDR3 sequence (DNA): TGTGCCAGTATGTATTCGGGACAGGGGACCAATCAGCCCCAGCATTTT.

This sequence joins TRBV11-3 and TRBJ2-5; TRBD1 matches at 10 bases. This CDR3 is 15 amino acids long. CDR1 is SGHNT, CDR2 YENEEA, per germline. V dropped 1 base and J dropped 4; count of bases not matched to a gene: 3. The CDR3: CASSLGGDRGETQYF. CDR3 nucleotides: TGTGCCAGCAGCTTAGGAGGGGACAGGGGAGAGACCCAGTACTTC.

The chain recombines TRBV16 with TRBJ1-5, with 9 bases lining up with TRBD1. The germline gives CDR1 KGHSY, CDR2 FQNENV. This CDR3 contains 16 residues. Unmatched junction bases numbered 5, after V lost 2 bases and J lost 3 bases. In nucleotides, the CDR3 is TGTGCCAGCAGCCAAGGGGGACAGGGTATCAATCAGCCCCAGCATTTT. It is translated as CASSQGGQGINQPQHF.

The chain carries TRBV19 and TRBJ2-5, with 8 bases identical to TRBD2. CDR1 LNHDA and CDR2 SQIVND come from the germline V gene (reference sequence). V dropped 3 bases and J dropped 5; count of bases not matched to a gene: 11. The CDR3 consists of 16 residues. The CDR3 loop reads CASSIRPTRGGETQYF. The CDR3 DNA sequence: TGTGCCAGTAGTATTCGCCCCACCCGGGGGGGGGAGACCCAGTACTTC.

The V and J genes are TRBV7-9 and TRBJ2-2; TRBD1 agrees at 7 bases. Germline CDR1 reads SEHNR; CDR2 reads FQNEAQ (reference sequence). Losses at the gene ends were 2 bases for V and 7 bases for J; bases not matched to a gene: 7. This CDR3 comprises 15 residues. In DNA form, the CDR3 reads TGTGCCAGCAGCTTACCACAGGGGTTTGGCGGGGAGCTGTTTTTT. Translating gives CASSLPQGFGGELFF.

As concerns this clone: Other DNA variants within this sample encode the same CDR3. The V gene is TRBV9, the J gene TRBJ2-3, with D hard to call. Trimming took off 4 bases at V and 0 bases at J, with 6 bases between the two ends. This CDR3 is built from 13 residues. CDR1 is SGDLS, CDR2 YYNGEE, per germline. DNA of the CDR3: TGTGCCAGCAGCCAGACTAGCACAGATACGCAGTATTTT. It yields the protein CASSQTSTDTQYF.

J is TRBJ2-1 and V is TRBV9; 7 bases line up with TRBD2. Trimming removed 1 base from V and 0 bases from J; junction bases left unmatched: 4. This CDR3 is 16 amino acids long. Germline lookup yields CDR1 SGDLS and CDR2 YYNGEE. CDR3 in DNA: TGTGCCAGCAGCGTACAGGGCGGGAGCTCCTACAATGAGCAGTTCTTC. The encoded protein is CASSVQGGSSYNEQFF. The whole variable domain, remainder taken from reference TRBV9 and TRBJ2-1, is DSGVTQTPKHLITATGQRVTLRCSPRSGDLSVYWYQQSLDQGLQFLIQYYNGEERAKGNILERFSAQQFPDLHSELNLSSLELGDSALYFCASSVQGGSSYNEQFFGPGTRLTVL.

The gene calls are TRBV29-1 and TRBJ2-1; 9 bases are shared with TRBD1. CDR3 size: 12 residues. V lost 6 bases, J lost 6 bases, and 3 bases stayed unmatched. Germline CDR1 and CDR2: SQVTM and ANQGSEA. This CDR3 reads CSVGDRVNEQFF. The CDR3 bases are TGCAGCGTCGGGGACAGGGTCAATGAGCAGTTCTTC.

V is TRBV7-8 and J is TRBJ2-1; 7 nucleotides line up with TRBD2. This CDR3 comprises 16 residues. The germline V gene encodes CDR1 SGHVS and CDR2 FQNEAQ. The ends lost 0 bases at V and 4 bases at J; junction bases unmatched: 6. The CDR3 loop is CASSLAPGGGYNEQFF. DNA of the CDR3: TGTGCCAGCAGCTTAGCCCCGGGGGGAGGATACAATGAGCAGTTCTTC.

This chain joins TRBV18 and TRBJ1-4; tentative D call: TRBD1 (6 bases). This CDR3 has 12 amino acids. The germline V and J ends were trimmed by 5 bases and 10 bases, with 11 bases remaining between them. Germline V gene data show CDR1 as KGHSH and CDR2 as LQKENI. DNA of the CDR3: TGTGCCAGCTCAAGCCTGGACAGAAAACTGTTTTTT. It yields the protein CASSSLDRKLFF. The whole variable domain, remainder taken from reference TRBV18 and TRBJ1-4, is NAGVMQNPRHLVRRRGQEARLRCSPMKGHSHVYWYRQLPEEGLKFMVYLQKENIIDESGMPKERFSAEFPKEGPSILRIQQVVRGDSAAYFCASSSLDRKLFFGSGTQLSVL.